This T cell receptor (beta chain) derives from a study of blood T cell repertoires in COVID-19. TCRdb keeps only in-frame clones here, not all; method: immunoSEQ multiplex PCR. This table has fewer than 300,000 clones, about nine tenths appearing once. This clone showed up just a few times. Sequenced material: peripheral blood. The clonotype comes from a woman aged 25 to 39 with COVID-19, enrolled during active disease.

The CDR3 nucleotides are TGCAGCGCTCAGGGACATTCGAGGAACACTGAAGCTTTCTTT. Protein sequence: CSAQGHSRNTEAFF. The chain has TRBV29-1 and TRBJ1-1, with D perhaps TRBD1 (6 bases). The CDR3 loop spans 14 amino acids. V shed 7 bases and J shed 1 base, with 16 bases lying between them. CDR1 is SQVTM and CDR2 is ANQGSEA in the germline V gene.